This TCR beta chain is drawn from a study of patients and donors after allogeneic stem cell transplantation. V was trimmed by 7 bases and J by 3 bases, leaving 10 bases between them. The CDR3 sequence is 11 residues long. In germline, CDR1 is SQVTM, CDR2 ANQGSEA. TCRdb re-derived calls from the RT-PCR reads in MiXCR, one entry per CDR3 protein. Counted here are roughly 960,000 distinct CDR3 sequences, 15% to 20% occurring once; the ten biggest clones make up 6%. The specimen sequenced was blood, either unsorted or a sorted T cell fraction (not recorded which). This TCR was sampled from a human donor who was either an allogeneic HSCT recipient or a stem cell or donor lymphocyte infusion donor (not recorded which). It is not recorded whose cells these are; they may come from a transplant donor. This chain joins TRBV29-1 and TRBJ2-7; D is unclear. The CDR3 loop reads CSGVNSYEQYF. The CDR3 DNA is TGCAGCGGGGTAAACAGCTACGAGCAGTACTTC.